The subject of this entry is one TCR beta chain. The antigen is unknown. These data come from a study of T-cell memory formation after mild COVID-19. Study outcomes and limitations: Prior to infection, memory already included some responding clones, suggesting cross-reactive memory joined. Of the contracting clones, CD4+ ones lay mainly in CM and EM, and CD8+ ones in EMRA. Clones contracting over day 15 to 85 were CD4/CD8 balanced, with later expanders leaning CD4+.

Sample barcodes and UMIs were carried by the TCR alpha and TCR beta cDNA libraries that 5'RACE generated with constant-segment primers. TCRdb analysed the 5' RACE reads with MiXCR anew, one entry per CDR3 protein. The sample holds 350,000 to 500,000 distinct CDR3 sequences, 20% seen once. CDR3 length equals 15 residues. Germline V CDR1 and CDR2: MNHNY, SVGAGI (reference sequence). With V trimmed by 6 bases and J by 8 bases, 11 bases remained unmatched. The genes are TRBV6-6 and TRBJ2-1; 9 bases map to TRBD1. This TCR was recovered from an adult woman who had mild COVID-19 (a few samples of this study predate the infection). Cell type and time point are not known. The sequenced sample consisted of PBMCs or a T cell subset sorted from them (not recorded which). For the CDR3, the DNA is TGTGCCAGCAGCGAGGGGACAGGGTATGTTGATGAGCAGTTCTTC. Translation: CASSEGTGYVDEQFF.